This T cell receptor beta chain is from a study of regulatory T cells in long-lasting Graves disease. Broader study findings: Persistent patients had more shared public clonotypes (fewer than 3,000) than new patients (around 1,000).

Time point specified: persistent/refractory GD, antithyroid drugs over 5 years with positive TRAb. RNA extracted from PBMCs served as the sequencing template. Both iRepertoire HTBI primers and Arm-PCR of CDR3 regions were used to build the TCR beta libraries. TCRdb itself ran the multiplex PCR reads through MiXCR, one entry per CDR3 protein. The repertoire consists of some 280,000 distinct CDR3 sequences, with under 25% occurring once and the leading ten covering approximately 60%. CDR3 size: 15 residues. Germline CDR1 is LGHDT and CDR2 is YNNKEL (reference sequence). The V end was cut by 0 bases, the J end by 1 base, with 10 bases between. This clonotype was counted between two and nine times. The antigen is unknown.

J is TRBJ2-7 and V is TRBV3-1, with D possibly TRBD1 on 6 matching bases. The sample was peripheral blood mononuclear cells (PBMCs), taken when the disease was refractory, from a patient treated with antithyroid drugs. This clonotype was obtained from a female donor with Graves disease. CDR3: CASSQDLGTSYEQYF. The CDR3 DNA reads TGTGCCAGCAGCCAAGACCTAGGGACATCCTACGAGCAGTACTTC.